The 7 T cell receptor beta chains below were found in one sample sequenced in a study of T cell responses to AZD1222 COVID-19 vaccine. The repertoire was sequenced with immunoSEQ multiplex PCR; TCRdb's copy has only in-frame clones and lacks some. The sample yields 84,000 or so clones, roughly 90% seen once. The sample here was peripheral blood, taken on day 0 of AZD1222 vaccination. All receptors come from an adult in good health.

This chain uses TRBV9 with TRBJ1-6; D is possibly TRBD1 (5 bases). Germline CDR1 reads SGDLS; CDR2 reads YYNGEE. This CDR3 is 15 amino acids long. V lost 3 bases, J lost 3 bases, and 10 bases lay in between. CDR3 sequence (DNA): TGTGCCAGCAGCGAAGGGACTAGCTATAATTCACCCCTCCACTTT. Protein product: CASSEGTSYNSPLHF.

The rearrangement joins TRBV6-5 to TRBJ1-1; D is unclear. V gave up 2 bases and J gave up 4 bases, with 8 bases separating them. From germline, CDR1 is MNHEY and CDR2 SVGAGI. The CDR3 has 13 residues. As DNA, the CDR3 is TGTGCCAGCAGTTACCGGCAGAGCACTGAAGCTTTCTTT. This sequence encodes CASSYRQSTEAFF.

This chain uses TRBV5-1 with TRBJ1-1; the D gene is possibly TRBD1 (5 bases). The CDR3 covers 15 residues. V lost 3 bases and J 2 bases, leaving 14 bases between the germline ends. Looked up from germline, CDR1 is SGHRS and CDR2 is YFSETQ. The CDR3 coding sequence is TGCGCCAGCAGCTCAAACCCAACAGGAAACACTGAAGCTTTCTTT. Amino acids: CASSSNPTGNTEAFF.

The V and J genes are TRBV7-2 and TRBJ2-7; TRBD1 agrees at 7 bases. The germline gives CDR1 SGHTA, CDR2 FQGNSA. CDR3 length: 17 amino acids. Trimming at V came to 2 bases and at J to 1 base, leaving 11 bases not matched to a gene. This chain's CDR3 is CASSLRSYSGQSYEQYF. DNA for the CDR3: TGTGCCAGCAGCTTACGATCGTATTCGGGACAGTCCTACGAGCAGTACTTC.

This chain uses TRBV29-1 with TRBJ1-6; TRBD1 might be the D (6 bases). Germline CDR1 and CDR2: SQVTM and ANQGSEA. V was clipped by 7 bases and J by 10 bases, with 17 bases between them. CDR3 size: 13 residues. The CDR3 DNA reads TGCAGCGCCGGAGACAGGAGTGGATCACCCCTCCACTTT. The encoded protein is CSAGDRSGSPLHF.

The chain carries TRBV6-5 and TRBJ1-1; D unclear. The CDR3 contains 13 residues. Germline V gene sequence: CDR1 MNHEY, CDR2 SVGAGI. V was cut by 2 bases and J by 1 base, with 5 bases left in between. CDR3 in amino acids: CASSYLSNTEAFF. The CDR3 coding sequence is TGTGCCAGCAGTTACCTCTCGAACACTGAAGCTTTCTTT.

The V call is TRBV29-1, the J call TRBJ1-1; the D is unclear. V was clipped by 5 bases and J by 1 base, with 5 bases between them. There are 11 residues in the CDR3. Germline V gene sequence: CDR1 SQVTM, CDR2 ANQGSEA. This chain's CDR3 is CSVRRNTEAFF. As DNA, the CDR3 is TGCAGCGTTAGAAGGAACACTGAAGCTTTCTTT.